These 9 T cell receptor beta chains came from one sample sequenced in a study of response to subunit inactivated influenza vaccine. TCRdb called the RT-PCR reads again in MiXCR, with one record for every CDR3 protein. The sample has 700,000 to 800,000 distinct CDR3 sequences, less than 20% seen once. The material was PBMCs from blood, obtained roughly 5 days after vaccination. The receptors come from a middle-aged man who received an inactivated influenza vaccine.

Details on this clonotype: At one end, the junction sequence differs from germline, possibly due to a read error. The chain joins TRBV7-7 to TRBJ2-5; 8 bases map to TRBD1. CDR1 is SSHAT, CDR2 FNYEAQ, per germline (reference sequence). The CDR3 contains 15 residues. The CDR3 coding sequence is TGTGCCAGCAGCCCGGGACAGGAAGGGCAAGAGACCCAGCACTTC. This sequence encodes CASSPGQEGQETQHF.

This clonotype was counted a single time. The junction shows a germline mismatch at one end, possibly a read error. The chain employs TRBV4-3 and TRBJ2-1, with D uncertain. CDR3 size: 12 residues. Germline V gene lookup returns CDR1 LGHNA and CDR2 YSLEER. CDR3 loop: CASSLFGNEQIF. In DNA form, the CDR3 reads TGCGCCAGCAGCCTCTTTGGCAATGAGCAGATCTTC.

This chain links TRBV20-1 with TRBJ1-3, with D unresolved. Germline CDR1 is DFQATT and CDR2 is SNEGSKA (reference sequence). Trimming cost V 6 bases and J 2 bases, with 14 bases left between them. The length of the CDR3 is 14 residues. The CDR3 region has the DNA TGCAGTGCCATAACTCGGACTCCTGGAAACACCATATATTTT. The encoded protein is CSAITRTPGNTIYF.

A few counts support this clonotype. The gene calls are TRBV11-2 and TRBJ1-5; tentatively, D is TRBD1 (6 bases). Trimming stripped 3 bases from V and 7 bases from J, with 10 bases between. This CDR3 comprises 13 residues. Germline V gene sequence: CDR1 SGHAT, CDR2 FQNNGV. The CDR3, as DNA: TGTGCCAGCAGCTTGGGACACCAACAGCCCCAGCATTTT. Protein: CASSLGHQQPQHF.

The table lists this clonotype with a count of one. The gene calls are TRBV7-2 and TRBJ2-2; D is possibly TRBD1 or TRBD2 (6 bases each). Trimming took off 6 bases at V and 7 bases at J, with 15 bases between the two ends. This CDR3 is 14 amino acids long. In germline, CDR1 is SGHTA, CDR2 FQGNSA. CDR3 protein: CASRGAGGDGELFF. CDR3 sequence (DNA): TGTGCCAGCAGGGGGGCCGGGGGCGACGGGGAGCTGTTTTTT.

V usage is TRBV21-1 and J usage is TRBJ2-6; the D call in the table, TRBD1, was not verified against the DNA. TRBV21-1 is recorded as a pseudogene. The CDR3 consists of 16 residues. The CDR3 DNA sequence: TGTGCCACCCCGGGACAGGGGTTTTCTGGGGCCAACGTCCTGACTTTC. Encoded protein: CATPGQGFSGANVLTF.

The genes are TRBV19 and TRBJ2-1, with 7 bases matching TRBD2. The CDR3 spans 15 residues. Trimming removed 1 base from V and 5 bases from J; junction bases left unmatched: 5. Germline CDR1 reads LNHDA; CDR2 reads SQIVND (reference sequence). The CDR3 nucleotides read TGTGCCAGTAGTATAGTAGGAGCGGGGCACAATGAGCAGTTCTTC. This gives the protein CASSIVGAGHNEQFF.

The gene calls are TRBV20-1 and TRBJ2-5, with 10 nucleotides matching TRBD1. The V gene's germline CDR1 is DFQATT and CDR2 SNEGSKA (reference sequence). V lost 3 bases and J lost 11; bases outside the gene matches: 12. CDR3 length: 14 amino acids. The CDR3 is CSARDIKGTGVQYF. Written as DNA, the CDR3 is TGCAGTGCTAGGGATATAAAAGGGACAGGGGTACAGTACTTC.

The sample holds a few counts of this clonotype. The chain carries TRBV10-3 and TRBJ2-7; 9 positions match TRBD2. The CDR3 has 14 residues. The V segment lost 10 bases and the J segment 5 bases; nucleotides outside the gene matches: 12. Germline CDR1 ENHRY, CDR2 SYGVKD. The CDR3 sequence is CASGPLAGNNEQYF. In DNA form, the CDR3 reads TGTGCCAGTGGTCCGCTAGCGGGAAACAACGAGCAGTACTTC.